The 11 T cell receptor beta chains below come from one sample, sequenced in a study of blood T cells in healthy people across ages. A second PCR of about 7 to 12 cycles used a sample-barcoded 5' primer and a J-beta primer mix. TCRdb ran MiXCR on the 5' RACE reads and lists one entry per CDR3 protein. The sample has around 970,000 distinct CDR3 sequences; about 53% are singletons. Specimen: blood. The receptors stem from a woman between 55 and 75 years old in good health.

The J gene is TRBJ2-7, the V gene TRBV28; 8 nucleotides match TRBD1. V was pared by 1 base and J by 6 bases, with 8 bases of the junction left unmatched. The CDR3 runs 15 residues. From germline, CDR1 is MDHEN and CDR2 SYDVKM. The CDR3 DNA sequence: TGTGCCAGCAGTTTATCCCGGCAGGGGGCTGGCGAGCAGTACTTC. Translation: CASSLSRQGAGEQYF. Combining the CDR3 with reference TRBV28 and TRBJ2-7 gives the whole variable domain DVKVTQSSRYLVKRTGEKVFLECVQDMDHENMFWYRQDPGLGLRLIYFSYDVKMKEKGDIPEGYSVSREKKERFSLILESASTNQTSMYLCASSLSRQGAGEQYFGPGTRLTVT.

The V and J genes are TRBV29-1 and TRBJ2-1; 7 bases fit TRBD2. CDR1 and CDR2 (germline): SQVTM, ANQGSEA. V gave up 7 bases and J gave up 6 bases; unmatched junction bases: 9. The CDR3 consists of 13 residues. The CDR3 here is CSATSDPPNEQFF. The DNA of the CDR3 is TGCAGCGCTACTAGCGACCCCCCCAATGAGCAGTTCTTC.

This clonotype showed up just a few times. V and J are TRBV7-8 and TRBJ1-4; TRBD1 matches at 9 bases. Germline V CDR1 and CDR2: SGHVS, FQNEAQ. The CDR3 contains 15 residues. J gave up 11 bases and V 5 bases, and 12 bases lay outside the gene matches. The CDR3 protein is CASSTLQGAREKLFF. CDR3 nucleotides: TGTGCCAGCAGCACGCTACAGGGGGCGAGAGAGAAACTGTTTTTT.

This clonotype was seen a few times. This sequence joins TRBV2 and TRBJ2-7; D call uncertain. The V gene lost 6 bases and the J gene lost 0 bases, with 18 bases spanning the gap. The CDR3 totals 16 residues. Germline V gives CDR1 SNHLY, CDR2 FYNNEI. CDR3 sequence reads: CASRDVSYQSSYEQYF. The CDR3 region has the DNA TGTGCCAGCAGGGACGTGTCTTACCAGAGCTCCTACGAGCAGTACTTC.

The sample holds many counts of this clonotype. This chain uses TRBV18 with TRBJ2-7; 12 bases map to TRBD2. The germline V gene encodes CDR1 KGHSH and CDR2 LQKENI. This CDR3 has 15 amino acids. V lost 8 bases and J lost 0; bases outside the gene matches: 5. This CDR3 is CASSPTSGSSYEQYF. In DNA, the CDR3 is TGTGCCAGCAGCCCGACTAGCGGGAGCTCCTACGAGCAGTACTTC. Filled out from reference TRBV18 and TRBJ2-7, the complete variable domain reads NAGVMQNPRHLVRRRGQEARLRCSPMKGHSHVYWYRQLPEEGLKFMVYLQKENIIDESGMPKERFSAEFPKEGPSILRIQQVVRGDSAAYFCASSPTSGSSYEQYFGPGTRLTVT.

V is TRBV5-5 and J is TRBJ1-2, with 8 bases that match TRBD1. The V gene's germline CDR1 is SGHKS and CDR2 YYEKEE (reference sequence). Unmatched junction bases numbered 14, after V lost 2 bases and J lost 5 bases. CDR3 length: 17 amino acids. This CDR3 is CASSFGGGRTGPYGYTF. CDR3 coding DNA: TGTGCCAGCAGCTTTGGCGGGGGCAGGACAGGGCCATATGGCTACACCTTC.

This clonotype was seen a few times. V gene TRBV24-1 combines with J gene TRBJ2-3, with 8 bases identical to TRBD1. The CDR3 runs 13 residues. Germline assignment: CDR1 KGHDR and CDR2 SFDVKD. V shed 2 bases, J shed 6 bases, and the junction held 0 bases outside the gene matches. The DNA for the CDR3 is TGTGCCACCAGTGATTCAGGGGGCGATACGCAGTATTTT. Translation gives CATSDSGGDTQYF.

The chain links TRBV5-1 to TRBJ2-7, with D perhaps matching TRBD1 or TRBD2 (5 bases each). The J call may be mistaken, given a closer DNA end match to TRBJ2-5. CDR1 and CDR2 (germline): SGHRS, YFSETQ. CDR3 length: 13 residues. CDR3 bases: TGCGCCAGCAGCGTGGGGGAGAAAGAGACCCAGTACTTC. Its translation: CASSVGEKETQYF.

As for this clonotype: Germline and junction disagree at one end, which may indicate a read error. The CDR3 loop reads CSASSRGRDYGCTF. The CDR3 bases are TGCAGTGCTAGTTCTAGGGGCCGGGACTATGGCTGCACCTTC. The rearrangement joins TRBV20-1 to TRBJ1-2; TRBD1 might be the D (5 bases). CDR1 is DFQATT, CDR2 SNEGSKA, per germline (reference sequence). CDR3 length: 14 residues.

This clonotype was recorded a few times. In DNA, the CDR3 is TGTGCCAGCAGCTTAGCTATGCATCTTGAAAAACTGTTTTTT. Translation: CASSLAMHLEKLFF. The chain recombines TRBV7-8 with TRBJ1-4; D gene uncertain. Germline CDR1 reads SGHVS; CDR2 reads FQNEAQ. This CDR3 has 14 residues. V dropped 0 bases and J dropped 7 bases, with 9 bases sitting between them.

The V gene is TRBV29-1, the J gene TRBJ2-7, with TRBD2 matching over 7 bases. Germline CDR1 SQVTM, CDR2 ANQGSEA. The V segment lost 7 bases and the J segment 7 bases; nucleotides outside the gene matches: 13. This CDR3 is built from 13 residues. CDR3 nucleotides: TGCAGCGCAGCGGGGATGGACGGGTGGGAGCAGTACTTC. Protein: CSAAGMDGWEQYF.